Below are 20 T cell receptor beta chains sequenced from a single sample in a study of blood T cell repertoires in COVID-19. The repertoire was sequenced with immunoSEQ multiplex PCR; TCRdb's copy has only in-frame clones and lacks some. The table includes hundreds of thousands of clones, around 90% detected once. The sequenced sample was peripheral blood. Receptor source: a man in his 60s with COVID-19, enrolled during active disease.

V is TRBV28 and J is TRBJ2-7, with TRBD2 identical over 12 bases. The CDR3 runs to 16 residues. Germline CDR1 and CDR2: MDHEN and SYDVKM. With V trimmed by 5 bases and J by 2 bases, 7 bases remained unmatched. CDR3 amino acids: CASSPGTSGSPYEQYF. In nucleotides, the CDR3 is TGTGCCAGCAGTCCAGGGACTAGCGGGTCTCCCTACGAGCAGTACTTC.

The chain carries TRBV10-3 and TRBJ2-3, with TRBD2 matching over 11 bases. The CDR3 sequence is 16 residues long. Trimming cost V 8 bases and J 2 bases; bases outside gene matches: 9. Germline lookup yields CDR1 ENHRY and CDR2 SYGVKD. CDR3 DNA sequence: TGTGCCATCTCACGACTAGCGGGACTTAACACAGATACGCAGTATTTT. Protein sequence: CAISRLAGLNTDTQYF.

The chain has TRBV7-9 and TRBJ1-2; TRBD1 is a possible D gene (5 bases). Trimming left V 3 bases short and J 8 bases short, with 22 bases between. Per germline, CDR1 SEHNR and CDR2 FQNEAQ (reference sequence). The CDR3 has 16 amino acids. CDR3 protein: CASSFGTPSDSSGYTF. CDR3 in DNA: TGTGCCAGCAGCTTCGGGACTCCGAGTGATAGTAGCGGCTACACCTTC. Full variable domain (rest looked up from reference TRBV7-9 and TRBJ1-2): DTGVSQNPRHKITKRGQNVTFRCDPISEHNRLYWYRQTLGQGPEFLTYFQNEAQLEKSRLLSDRFSAERPKGSFSTLEIQRTEQGDSAMYLCASSFGTPSDSSGYTFGSGTRLTVV.

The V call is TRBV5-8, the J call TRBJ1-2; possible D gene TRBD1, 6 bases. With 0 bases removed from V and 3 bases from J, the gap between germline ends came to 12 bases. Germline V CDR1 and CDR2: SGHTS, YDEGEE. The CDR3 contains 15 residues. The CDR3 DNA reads TGTGCCAGCAGCTTGGGAACGACAGGTTACTATGGCTACACCTTC. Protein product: CASSLGTTGYYGYTF.

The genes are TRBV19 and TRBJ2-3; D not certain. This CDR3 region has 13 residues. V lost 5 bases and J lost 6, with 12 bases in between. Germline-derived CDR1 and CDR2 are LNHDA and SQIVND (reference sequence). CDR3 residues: CASSGPGPDTQYF. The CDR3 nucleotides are TGTGCCAGTAGTGGGCCCGGTCCCGATACGCAGTATTTT.

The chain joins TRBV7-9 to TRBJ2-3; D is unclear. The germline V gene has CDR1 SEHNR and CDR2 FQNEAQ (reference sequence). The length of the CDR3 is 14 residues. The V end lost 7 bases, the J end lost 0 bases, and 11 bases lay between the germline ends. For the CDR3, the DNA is TGTGCCAGCACCCGCGAGTCAAGCACAGATACGCAGTATTTT. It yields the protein CASTRESSTDTQYF.

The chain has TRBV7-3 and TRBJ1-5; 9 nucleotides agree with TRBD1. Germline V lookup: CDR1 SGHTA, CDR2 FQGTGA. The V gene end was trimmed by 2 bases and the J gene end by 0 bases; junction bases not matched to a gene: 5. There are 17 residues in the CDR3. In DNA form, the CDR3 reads TGTGCCAGCAGCTTACGGGACAGGGTTTATAGCAATCAGCCCCAGCATTTT. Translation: CASSLRDRVYSNQPQHF. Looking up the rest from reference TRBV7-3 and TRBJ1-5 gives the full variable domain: GAGVSQTPSNKVTEKGKYVELRCDPISGHTALYWYRQSLGQGPEFLIYFQGTGAADDSGLPNDRFFAVRPEGSVSTLKIQRTERGDSAVYLCASSLRDRVYSNQPQHFGDGTRLSIL.

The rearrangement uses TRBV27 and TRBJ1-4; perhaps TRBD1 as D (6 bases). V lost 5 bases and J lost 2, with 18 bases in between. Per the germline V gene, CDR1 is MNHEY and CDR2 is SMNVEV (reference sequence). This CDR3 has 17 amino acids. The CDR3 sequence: CASSLGTTHGTNEKLFF. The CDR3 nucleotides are TGTGCCAGCAGTCTCGGGACAACCCACGGGACTAATGAAAAACTGTTTTTT. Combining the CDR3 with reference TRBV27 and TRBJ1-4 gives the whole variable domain EAQVTQNPRYLITVTGKKLTVTCSQNMNHEYMSWYRQDPGLGLRQIYYSMNVEVTDKGDVPEGYKVSRKEKRNFPLILESPSPNQTSLYFCASSLGTTHGTNEKLFFGSGTQLSVL.

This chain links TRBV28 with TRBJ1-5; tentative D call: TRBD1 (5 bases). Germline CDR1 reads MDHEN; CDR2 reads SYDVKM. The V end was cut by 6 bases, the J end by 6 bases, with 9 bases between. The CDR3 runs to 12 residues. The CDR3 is CASRPGGQPQHF. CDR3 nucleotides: TGTGCCAGCAGGCCCGGGGGTCAGCCCCAGCATTTT.

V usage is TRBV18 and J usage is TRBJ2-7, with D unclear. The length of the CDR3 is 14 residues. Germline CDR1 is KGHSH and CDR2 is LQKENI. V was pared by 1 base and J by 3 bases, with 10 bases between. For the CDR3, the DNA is TGTGCCAGCTCACCACTGGCGGAAATCTACGAGCAGTACTTC. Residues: CASSPLAEIYEQYF.

CDR3 sequence: CASSSDRDLGYTF. The DNA of the CDR3 is TGTGCCAGCAGTTCGGACAGGGACCTGGGCTACACCTTC. The chain has TRBV6-5 and TRBJ1-2; the match to TRBD1 covers 8 bases. CDR3 length equals 13 residues. V trimming: 4 bases; J trimming: 8 bases; junction bases outside the gene matches: 6. CDR1 and CDR2 (germline): MNHEY, SVGAGI.

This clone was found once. For the CDR3, the DNA is TGTGCCAGCAGCCAAGATAATTTCAGAGGTGAAAAACTGTTTTTT. Amino acid sequence: CASSQDNFRGEKLFF. The rearrangement uses TRBV3-1 (or the pseudogene TRBV3-2) and TRBJ1-4; D is uncertain. The CDR3 is 15 amino acids. Germline lookup yields CDR1 LGHDT and CDR2 YNNKEL (reference sequence). Deletions cut 0 bases from V and 7 bases from J, with 12 bases between.

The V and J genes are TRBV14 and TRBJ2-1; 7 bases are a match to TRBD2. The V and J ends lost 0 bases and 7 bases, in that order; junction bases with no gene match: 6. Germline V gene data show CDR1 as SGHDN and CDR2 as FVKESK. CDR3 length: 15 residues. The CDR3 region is CASSQDRGGWNEQFF. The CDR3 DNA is TGTGCCAGCAGCCAAGATAGGGGAGGGTGGAATGAGCAGTTCTTC.

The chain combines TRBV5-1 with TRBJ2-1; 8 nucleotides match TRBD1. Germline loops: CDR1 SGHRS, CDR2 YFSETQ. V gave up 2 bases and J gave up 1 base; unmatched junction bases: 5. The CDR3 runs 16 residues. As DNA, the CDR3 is TGCGCCAGCAGCTTTGAAGGACAGGGATCCTACAATGAGCAGTTCTTC. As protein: CASSFEGQGSYNEQFF.

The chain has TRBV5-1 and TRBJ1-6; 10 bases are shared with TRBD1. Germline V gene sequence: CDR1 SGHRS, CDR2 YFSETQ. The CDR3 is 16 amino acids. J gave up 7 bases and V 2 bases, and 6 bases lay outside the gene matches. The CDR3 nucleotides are TGCGCCAGCAGCTTAGGCGGGGGACAGGGGAATTCACCCCTCCACTTT. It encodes CASSLGGGQGNSPLHF.

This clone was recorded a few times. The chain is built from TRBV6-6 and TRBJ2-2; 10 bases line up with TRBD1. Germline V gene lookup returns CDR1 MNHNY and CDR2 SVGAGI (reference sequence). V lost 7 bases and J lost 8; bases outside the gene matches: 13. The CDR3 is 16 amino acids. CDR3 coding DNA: TGTGCCAGCATTTCGGACAGGGGGGTCCCGTATGGGGAGCTGTTTTTT. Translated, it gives CASISDRGVPYGELFF.

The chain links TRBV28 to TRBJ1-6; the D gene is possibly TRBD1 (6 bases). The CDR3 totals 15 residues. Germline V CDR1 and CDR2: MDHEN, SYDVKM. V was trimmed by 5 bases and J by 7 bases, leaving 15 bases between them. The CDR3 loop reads CASSGSGTPNSPLHF. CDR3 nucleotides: TGTGCCAGCAGTGGATCCGGGACACCAAATTCACCCCTCCACTTT. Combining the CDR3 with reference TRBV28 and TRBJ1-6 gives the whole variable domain DVKVTQSSRYLVKRTGEKVFLECVQDMDHENMFWYRQDPGLGLRLIYFSYDVKMKEKGDIPEGYSVSREKKERFSLILESASTNQTSMYLCASSGSGTPNSPLHFGNGTRLTVT.

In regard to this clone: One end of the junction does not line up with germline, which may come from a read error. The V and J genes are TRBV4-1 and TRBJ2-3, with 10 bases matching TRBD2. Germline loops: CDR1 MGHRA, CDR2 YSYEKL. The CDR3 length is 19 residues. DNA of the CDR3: TGCGCCAGCAGACAAGGGTCACCTAGCGGGAGAGGGGTCACAGATACGCAGTATTTT. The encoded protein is CASRQGSPSGRGVTDTQYF.

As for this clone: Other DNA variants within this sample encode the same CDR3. The CDR3 DNA is TGCGCCAGCAGCGGAGGACAGGGACTTAATGAAAAACTGTTTTTT. Translated: CASSGGQGLNEKLFF. The chain links TRBV5-1 to TRBJ1-4, with 8 bases that match TRBD1. The J segment lost 4 bases and the V segment lost 4 bases, leaving 6 bases of the junction unmatched. The germline V gene has CDR1 SGHRS and CDR2 YFSETQ. CDR3 length: 15 residues. The variable domain in full, with the rest retrieved from reference TRBV5-1 and TRBJ1-4, is KAGVTQTPRYLIKTRGQQVTLSCSPISGHRSVSWYQQTPGQGLQFLFEYFSETQRNKGNFPGRFSGRQFSNSRSEMNVSTLELGDSALYLCASSGGQGLNEKLFFGSGTQLSVL.

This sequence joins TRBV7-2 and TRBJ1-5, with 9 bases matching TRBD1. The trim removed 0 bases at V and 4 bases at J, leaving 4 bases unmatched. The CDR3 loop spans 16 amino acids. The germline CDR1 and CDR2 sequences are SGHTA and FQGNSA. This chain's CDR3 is CASSLAPGTGNQPQHF. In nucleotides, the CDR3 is TGTGCCAGCAGCTTAGCGCCTGGGACAGGGAATCAGCCCCAGCATTTT.